A single sample is the source of the 30 T cell receptor beta chains below, sequenced in a study of cytotoxic CD8 clonotypes in ibrutinib-treated CLL (dated by TCRdb to the early 2020s). To prepare the library, the immunoSEQ multiplex PCR assay was applied. The clones in this table, taken by TCRdb from immuneACCESS, are in-frame only. Not every clone is retained; where verified, under half of the shortfall comes from an unresolved V gene, and the cause of the rest is unknown. The sample table lists approximately 92,000 clones, approximately 71% of them with a count of one. The ten biggest clones cover around 23% of the sample. According to the study, the label for this sample's time point signals: around 25 months on ibrutinib. Specimen: PBMCs, collected after 24 months of ibrutinib treatment. These TCRs come from a human donor with chronic lymphocytic leukemia.

This clone was seen a handful of times. The chain has TRBV19 and TRBJ2-7; D is uncertain. The V gene's germline CDR1 is LNHDA and CDR2 SQIVND (reference sequence). CDR3 length: 11 residues. Trimming removed 5 bases at V and 1 base at J, with 3 bases between. CDR3 residues: CASSASYEQYF. CDR3 DNA: TGTGCCAGTAGTGCGTCCTACGAGCAGTACTTC.

CDR3 sequence (DNA): TGTGCCAGCAGGTGGGGGGCCTACGAGCAGTACTTC. Translation gives CASRWGAYEQYF. The rearrangement joins TRBV5-6 to TRBJ2-7; D may be TRBD2 (6 bases). The V gene's germline CDR1 is SGHDT and CDR2 YYEEEE. This CDR3 has 12 residues. V lost 5 bases and J lost 2, with 8 bases in between.

The sample holds a few counts of this clone. The chain employs TRBV15 and TRBJ2-1; D not resolved. Germline V gene lookup returns CDR1 LNHNV and CDR2 YYDKDF (reference sequence). The CDR3 contains 13 residues. Trimming pared 2 bases from V and 8 bases from J, leaving 10 bases between. The CDR3 nucleotides are TGTGCCACCAGCAGATCCCTTATAGATGAGCAGTTCTTC. Encoded protein: CATSRSLIDEQFF.

This clone was recorded once. The CDR3 region is CASSLAGGGGQGVPIYNEQFF. In DNA form, the CDR3 reads TGTGCCAGCAGCCTCGCCGGGGGCGGGGGTCAGGGAGTTCCCATCTACAATGAGCAGTTCTTC. The J gene is TRBJ2-1, the V gene TRBV28, with D perhaps matching TRBD2 (7 bases). Germline CDR1 reads MDHEN; CDR2 reads SYDVKM. The CDR3 covers 21 residues. V was pared by 6 bases and J by 3 bases, with 33 bases between.

A few counts support this clone. The chain is built from TRBV19 and TRBJ1-2; D not resolved. Germline V gives CDR1 LNHDA, CDR2 SQIVND (reference sequence). This CDR3 region has 13 residues. Trimming took off 4 bases at V and 2 bases at J, with 8 bases between the two ends. This CDR3 reads CASSTGPNYGYTF. CDR3 coding DNA: TGTGCCAGTAGTACAGGCCCCAACTATGGCTACACCTTC.

This chain connects TRBV9 to TRBJ2-1, with 12 bases that match TRBD2. The CDR3 consists of 17 residues. V was clipped by 3 bases and J by 9 bases; unmatched bases: 13. Germline V gives CDR1 SGDLS, CDR2 YYNGEE. The CDR3 nucleotides are TGTGCCAGCAGCGCCCGACTAGCGGGAGTATTGGGGGGTGAGCAGTTCTTC. Translated, it gives CASSARLAGVLGGEQFF.

The rearrangement uses TRBV11-2 and TRBJ2-7; 7 bases agree with TRBD1. V lost 5 bases and J lost 3; bases outside the gene matches: 4. Germline V gene data show CDR1 as SGHAT and CDR2 as FQNNGV. This CDR3 comprises 13 residues. The CDR3: CASSRGDSYEQYF. For the CDR3, the DNA is TGTGCCAGCAGCCGAGGGGACAGCTACGAGCAGTACTTC.

CDR3 loop: CASSLGHNSYEQYF. The CDR3, as DNA: TGTGCCAGCAGCTTAGGGCACAACTCCTACGAGCAGTACTTC. The gene calls are TRBV7-6 and TRBJ2-7; no clear D. The CDR3 is 14 residues long. Deletions cut 1 base from V and 0 bases from J, with 7 bases between. The germline gives CDR1 SGHVS, CDR2 FNYEAQ.

This clone was seen once. The rearrangement joins TRBV6-6 to TRBJ2-7; D perhaps matches TRBD1 (6 bases). The V and J ends lost 3 bases and 2 bases respectively, with 11 bases between them. Germline V gives CDR1 MNHNY, CDR2 SVGAGI (reference sequence). The CDR3 length is 14 residues. CDR3 nucleotides: TGTGCCAGCAGTTATGATGGGGGCCCCTACGAGCAGTACTTC. Translated, it gives CASSYDGGPYEQYF.

The genes are TRBV2 and TRBJ2-5; 7 bases are shared with TRBD2. The ends lost 5 bases at V and 1 base at J; junction bases unmatched: 7. The germline V gene encodes CDR1 SNHLY and CDR2 FYNNEI. The CDR3 spans 15 residues. CDR3 nucleotide sequence: TGTGCCAGCAGTAGGACTAGGCGGGGCCAAGAGACCCAGTACTTC. Protein: CASSRTRRGQETQYF.

V gene TRBV19 combines with J gene TRBJ1-2; 7 nucleotides agree with TRBD1. Germline values: CDR1 LNHDA, CDR2 SQIVND (reference sequence). This CDR3 is built from 15 residues. Trimming took 3 bases from V and 3 from J; bases not matched to a gene: 7. CDR3 sequence: CASSIQGVSDYGYTF. Here the CDR3 DNA reads TGTGCCAGTAGTATTCAGGGGGTCAGCGACTATGGCTACACCTTC. Full variable domain (outside the CDR3, taken from reference TRBV19 and TRBJ1-2): DGGITQSPKYLFRKEGQNVTLSCEQNLNHDAMYWYRQDPGQGLRLIYYSQIVNDFQKGDIAEGYSVSREKKESFPLTVTSAQKNPTAFYLCASSIQGVSDYGYTFGSGTRLTVV.

This chain links TRBV19 with TRBJ2-1, with a tentative D call TRBD1 (6 bases). Looked up from germline, CDR1 is LNHDA and CDR2 is SQIVND (reference sequence). Deletions cut 0 bases from V and 8 bases from J, with 14 bases between. The CDR3 sequence is 15 residues long. The CDR3 nucleotides read TGTGCCAGTAGTATAGATCATGAAAGGACAGATGAGCAGTTCTTC. This translates into CASSIDHERTDEQFF. The full variable domain, completed using reference TRBV19 and TRBJ2-1, is DGGITQSPKYLFRKEGQNVTLSCEQNLNHDAMYWYRQDPGQGLRLIYYSQIVNDFQKGDIAEGYSVSREKKESFPLTVTSAQKNPTAFYLCASSIDHERTDEQFFGPGTRLTVL.

The chain links TRBV28 to TRBJ2-5; weak D call: TRBD2 (6 bases). The CDR3 has 15 amino acids. Germline-derived CDR1 and CDR2 are MDHEN and SYDVKM. Trimming took off 4 bases at V and 4 bases at J, with 16 bases between the two ends. CDR3 in DNA: TGTGCCAGCAGTTCACCTCTTGGGGGAGGAGAGACCCAGTACTTC. This encodes CASSSPLGGGETQYF.

This sequence joins TRBV10-1 and TRBJ1-2, with D unresolved. There are 13 residues in the CDR3. Trimming pared 8 bases from V and 0 bases from J, leaving 10 bases between. CDR1 is WNHNN, CDR2 SYGVQD, per germline (reference sequence). The CDR3 sequence is CASGDITNYGYTF. CDR3 DNA sequence: TGCGCCAGCGGAGACATCACTAACTATGGCTACACCTTC.

The chain is built from TRBV30 and TRBJ1-4; 8 bases line up with TRBD1. Unmatched junction bases numbered 5, after V lost 5 bases and J lost 3 bases. Germline V gives CDR1 GTSNPN, CDR2 SVGIG (reference sequence). This CDR3 comprises 14 residues. The CDR3 DNA reads TGTGCCTGGGTCCAGGGGGCAGCTAATGAAAAACTGTTTTTT. Protein: CAWVQGAANEKLFF.

This chain uses TRBV19 with TRBJ2-1; 7 nucleotides match TRBD2. With 7 bases clipped from V and 0 bases from J, the junction kept 9 bases outside the gene matches. Germline CDR1 and CDR2: LNHDA and SQIVND (reference sequence). The length of the CDR3 is 16 residues. The CDR3 region is CASISSSGSSYNEQFF. In nucleotides, the CDR3 is TGTGCCAGTATCTCCTCTAGCGGTAGCTCCTACAATGAGCAGTTCTTC.

V gene TRBV7-9 combines with J gene TRBJ2-5; D might be TRBD1 (5 bases). CDR3 length equals 16 residues. The V end lost 1 base, the J end lost 1 base, and 13 bases lay between the germline ends. CDR1 is SEHNR, CDR2 FQNEAQ, per germline (reference sequence). DNA of the CDR3: TGTGCCAGCAGCTTAGGTCTGGGGCCCGGCCAAGAGACCCAGTACTTC. It is translated as CASSLGLGPGQETQYF. Based on the CDR3 plus reference TRBV7-9 and TRBJ2-5, the full variable domain is DTGVSQNPRHKITKRGQNVTFRCDPISEHNRLYWYRQTLGQGPEFLTYFQNEAQLEKSRLLSDRFSAERPKGSFSTLEIQRTEQGDSAMYLCASSLGLGPGQETQYFGPGTRLLVL.

This clone was found once. The chain employs TRBV19 and TRBJ1-6; D may be TRBD1 (5 bases). CDR1 is LNHDA and CDR2 is SQIVND in the germline V gene (reference sequence). There are 16 residues in the CDR3. Trimming removed 4 bases at V and 2 bases at J, with 12 bases between. The CDR3 loop reads CASSSGRATYNSPLHF. The DNA of the CDR3 is TGTGCCAGTAGTAGTGGCAGGGCCACCTATAATTCACCCCTCCACTTT.

This clone was detected a few times. The CDR3 loop is CASTGPPGRANTGELFF. CDR3 coding DNA: TGTGCCAGCACTGGACCACCGGGACGGGCGAACACCGGGGAGCTGTTTTTT. The J gene is TRBJ2-2, the V gene TRBV28, with D possibly called TRBD1 or TRBD2 (5 bases each). Germline V gene lookup returns CDR1 MDHEN and CDR2 SYDVKM. V was shortened by 7 bases and J by 0 bases, with 18 bases between the two germline ends. This CDR3 contains 17 residues. The variable domain in full, completed from reference TRBV28 and TRBJ2-2, reads DVKVTQSSRYLVKRTGEKVFLECVQDMDHENMFWYRQDPGLGLRLIYFSYDVKMKEKGDIPEGYSVSREKKERFSLILESASTNQTSMYLCASTGPPGRANTGELFFGEGSRLTVL.

The V call is TRBV9, the J call TRBJ2-5; maybe TRBD2 (6 bases). V lost 0 bases to trimming and J lost 5 bases, with 11 bases between them. The CDR3 spans 14 residues. CDR1 and CDR2 (germline): SGDLS, YYNGEE. CDR3 region: CASSVVEGGETQYF. The CDR3 nucleotides read TGTGCCAGCAGCGTAGTGGAGGGAGGCGAGACCCAGTACTTC.

The rearrangement uses TRBV14 and TRBJ2-7; 9 bases align to TRBD2. Germline V gene lookup returns CDR1 SGHDN and CDR2 FVKESK. The CDR3 extends over 14 amino acids. After removal of 3 bases from V and 0 bases from J, the junction contained 0 bases not matched to a gene. The CDR3 DNA reads as TGTGCCAGCAGCCAGCGGGGGGGCTCCTACGAGCAGTACTTC. Its protein is CASSQRGGSYEQYF.

This clone has a single count. The genes are TRBV7-2 and TRBJ2-3; 10 nucleotides line up with TRBD2. Germline V lookup: CDR1 SGHTA, CDR2 FQGNSA. The CDR3 runs 14 residues. Trimming cost V 6 bases and J 2 bases; bases outside gene matches: 2. The CDR3 DNA sequence: TGTGCCAGCAGACTAGCGGGGCCCACAGATACGCAGTATTTT. Protein: CASRLAGPTDTQYF.

The rearrangement uses TRBV5-8 and TRBJ2-3, with TRBD2 matching 12 bases. Trimming took 4 bases from V and 5 from J; bases not matched to a gene: 2. The germline V gene has CDR1 SGHTS and CDR2 YDEGEE. The CDR3 contains 14 residues. The CDR3 DNA sequence: TGTGCCAGCAGCCCGACTAGCGGGAGAGATACGCAGTATTTT. Translation: CASSPTSGRDTQYF.

This CDR3 reads CASSIQYSGNTIYF. The CDR3 nucleotides read TGTGCCAGCAGCATACAGTACTCTGGAAACACCATATATTTT. The rearrangement joins TRBV11-2 to TRBJ1-3; D gene unclear. V lost 5 bases, J lost 0 bases, and 8 bases lay in between. CDR3 length: 14 residues. Germline V lookup: CDR1 SGHAT, CDR2 FQNNGV.

The V call is TRBV5-8, the J call TRBJ1-1; tentatively, D is TRBD1 (6 bases). V was clipped by 6 bases and J by 0 bases, with 12 bases between them. In germline, CDR1 is SGHTS, CDR2 YDEGEE. This CDR3 spans 14 amino acids. The CDR3 spells CASTHRTVNTEAFF. The CDR3 DNA reads as TGTGCCAGCACGCACCGGACAGTGAACACTGAAGCTTTCTTT.

The table lists this clone with a few counts. The gene calls are TRBV18 and TRBJ2-5; D unresolved. V was shortened by 3 bases and J by 0 bases, with 5 bases between the two germline ends. The CDR3 has 13 residues. Germline V gene data show CDR1 as KGHSH and CDR2 as LQKENI. CDR3 amino acids: CASSPGDQETQYF. CDR3 sequence (DNA): TGTGCCAGCTCACCCGGAGACCAAGAGACCCAGTACTTC.

This chain joins TRBV5-1 and TRBJ1-2; 7 bases line up with TRBD1. The CDR3 is 14 residues long. Looked up from germline, CDR1 is SGHRS and CDR2 is YFSETQ. V lost 4 bases and J lost 4; bases outside the gene matches: 7. The CDR3: CASSTGQVSYGYTF. DNA for the CDR3: TGCGCCAGCAGCACAGGACAGGTATCCTATGGCTACACCTTC.

The chain carries TRBV14 and TRBJ2-6; the D gene is possibly TRBD2 (6 bases). This CDR3 spans 17 amino acids. V lost 2 bases to trimming and J lost 3 bases, with 14 bases between them. CDR1 SGHDN and CDR2 FVKESK come from the germline V gene. The CDR3 DNA follows: TGTGCCAGCAGCCAAACCGGGACTTTGAGTGGGGCCAACGTCCTGACTTTC. As protein: CASSQTGTLSGANVLTF. The variable domain in full, with the rest retrieved from reference TRBV14 and TRBJ2-6, is EAGVTQFPSHSVIEKGQTVTLRCDPISGHDNLYWYRRVMGKEIKFLLHFVKESKQDESGMPNNRFLAERTGGTYSTLKVQPAELEDSGVYFCASSQTGTLSGANVLTFGAGSRLTVL.

This clone showed up just once. The chain is built from TRBV19 and TRBJ2-7; 10 nucleotides align to TRBD2. The CDR3 is 15 residues long. Trimming cost V 6 bases and J 0 bases; bases outside gene matches: 5. Germline V gene lookup returns CDR1 LNHDA and CDR2 SQIVND (reference sequence). CDR3 loop: CASSRGLAHSYEQYF. The CDR3 DNA reads TGTGCCAGTAGCAGGGGACTAGCGCACTCCTACGAGCAGTACTTC.

V and J are TRBV7-2 and TRBJ2-1; D is uncertain. Germline V gene lookup returns CDR1 SGHTA and CDR2 FQGNSA. V lost 1 base to trimming and J lost 10 bases, with 11 bases between them. CDR3 length: 13 residues. DNA of the CDR3: TGTGCCAGCAGCTTAGTGGCGACCCGAGAGCAGTTCTTC. As protein: CASSLVATREQFF.